Shown below are 27 T cell receptor beta chains from a single sample sequenced in a study of graft-versus-host responses after intestinal transplantation. The data were produced by immunoSEQ multiplex PCR, yet TCRdb's version contains in-frame clones alone and is incomplete. The sample lists 55,000 to 70,000 clones; about 90% were seen once. Material: PBMCs, obtained approximately 120 days after intestinal transplantation. All receptors derive from a human patient who received an intestinal transplant, so some T cells may come from the graft donor.

The chain joins TRBV5-5 to TRBJ2-1; D is undetermined. CDR1 and CDR2 (germline): SGHKS, YYEKEE (reference sequence). Trimming left V 5 bases short and J 2 bases short, with 14 bases between. The CDR3 contains 15 residues. CDR3 nucleotide sequence: TGTGCCAGCAGGAAACGACCCGCCGCCTACAATGAGCAGTTCTTC. It translates to CASRKRPAAYNEQFF.

This sequence joins TRBV20-1 and TRBJ2-7; D call uncertain. Germline CDR1 and CDR2: DFQATT and SNEGSKA (reference sequence). This CDR3 comprises 11 residues. V gave up 2 bases and J gave up 4 bases, with 6 bases separating them. CDR3 DNA: TGCAGTGCTAGACCTTCTTACGAGCAGTACTTC. It encodes CSARPSYEQYF.

The rearrangement links TRBV19 to TRBJ2-7, with unresolved D. V lost 5 bases and J lost 3, with 11 bases in between. CDR1 is LNHDA and CDR2 is SQIVND in the germline V gene (reference sequence). CDR3 length: 13 amino acids. The CDR3 DNA sequence: TGTGCCAGTAGTCTCGCTATCCGCTACGAGCAGTACTTC. Protein product: CASSLAIRYEQYF. The full variable domain, in which reference TRBV19 and TRBJ2-7 provide the parts outside the CDR3, is DGGITQSPKYLFRKEGQNVTLSCEQNLNHDAMYWYRQDPGQGLRLIYYSQIVNDFQKGDIAEGYSVSREKKESFPLTVTSAQKNPTAFYLCASSLAIRYEQYFGPGTRLTVT.

In its sample, this clone was seen once. The chain employs TRBV7-8 and TRBJ2-3; 10 bases map to TRBD2. The V gene end was trimmed by 5 bases and the J gene end by 2 bases; junction bases not matched to a gene: 7. Germline V gene sequence: CDR1 SGHVS, CDR2 FQNEAQ. This CDR3 spans 16 amino acids. Here the CDR3 reads CASSPRLAGLTDTQYF. CDR3 sequence (DNA): TGTGCCAGCAGCCCCCGACTAGCGGGCCTCACAGATACGCAGTATTTT.

This clone was detected only once. In the same sample, other DNA sequences code for this CDR3. The chain employs TRBV11-2 and TRBJ2-1; D uncertain. This CDR3 contains 13 residues. Trimming pared 0 bases from V and 6 bases from J, leaving 6 bases between. The V gene's germline CDR1 is SGHAT and CDR2 FQNNGV. CDR3: CASSLDTANEQFF. The CDR3 DNA is TGTGCCAGCAGCTTAGACACAGCCAATGAGCAGTTCTTC.

V usage is TRBV28 and J usage is TRBJ2-5; D not certain. In germline, CDR1 is MDHEN, CDR2 SYDVKM. This CDR3 has 16 amino acids. Trimming left V 4 bases short and J 2 bases short, with 17 bases between. The CDR3 here is CASSSPGSRLQETQYF. CDR3 sequence (DNA): TGTGCCAGCAGTTCCCCAGGTTCCCGGTTACAAGAGACCCAGTACTTC.

The chain joins TRBV2 to TRBJ2-1; 7 bases map to TRBD2. V dropped 9 bases and J dropped 6; count of bases not matched to a gene: 11. The germline CDR1 and CDR2 sequences are SNHLY and FYNNEI. This CDR3 has 14 amino acids. CDR3 nucleotide sequence: TGTGCCAGAAGCAATGTGTCTAGCGGCAATGAGCAGTTCTTC. Amino acids: CARSNVSSGNEQFF.

This rearrangement joins TRBV5-1 to TRBJ2-7; D is perhaps TRBD2 (5 bases). Trimming took off 3 bases at V and 5 bases at J, with 15 bases between the two ends. The CDR3 spans 14 residues. Germline CDR1 is SGHRS and CDR2 is YFSETQ. CDR3 sequence reads: CASSSSWELDEQYF. The CDR3 nucleotides are TGCGCCAGCAGCTCTAGTTGGGAGCTTGACGAGCAGTACTTC.

This chain joins TRBV27 and TRBJ2-4, with D maybe TRBD2 (5 bases). The CDR3 has 15 residues. CDR1 is MNHEY and CDR2 is SMNVEV in the germline V gene (reference sequence). The ends were cut back, 4 bases at V and 6 bases at J, with 16 bases in the middle. The CDR3 nucleotides read TGTGCCAGCAGTTGGTCGAGGGATTGGGTAAACATTCAGTACTTC. It translates to CASSWSRDWVNIQYF.

Only one count was recorded for this clone. This sequence joins TRBV19 and TRBJ2-6, with D perhaps TRBD1 or TRBD2 (5 bases each). This CDR3 comprises 15 residues. The V gene's germline CDR1 is LNHDA and CDR2 SQIVND (reference sequence). V was shortened by 2 bases and J by 3 bases, with 8 bases between the two germline ends. CDR3: CASSITGRGANVLTF. The CDR3 DNA reads as TGTGCCAGTAGTATAACGGGACGTGGGGCCAACGTCCTGACTTTC.

The chain combines TRBV28 with TRBJ2-5, with D unresolved. V lost 6 bases and J 4 bases, leaving 15 bases between the germline ends. The CDR3 consists of 14 residues. CDR1 and CDR2 (germline): MDHEN, SYDVKM. The CDR3: CASSTIGYGETQYF. Here the CDR3 DNA reads TGTGCCAGCAGCACCATTGGGTACGGAGAGACCCAGTACTTC.

This clone has only one observation. V gene TRBV28 combines with J gene TRBJ2-5; 11 nucleotides align to TRBD2. J lost 4 bases, V lost 2 bases, and 6 bases had no gene match. This CDR3 has 16 residues. Germline V gene lookup returns CDR1 MDHEN and CDR2 SYDVKM. The CDR3 DNA reads as TGTGCCAGCAGTTTACTGGGGACTAGCGGCCGAGAGACCCAGTACTTC. Translating it yields CASSLLGTSGRETQYF.

The rearrangement uses TRBV28 and TRBJ1-2, with TRBD1 matching over 9 bases. The CDR3 contains 15 residues. J gave up 4 bases and V 6 bases, and 9 bases lay outside the gene matches. Germline V CDR1 and CDR2: MDHEN, SYDVKM. In DNA form, the CDR3 reads TGTGCCAGCAGCCTGATGGACAGGGGCCTCTATGGCTACACCTTC. The encoded protein is CASSLMDRGLYGYTF.

This clone was observed a single time. The junction departs from germline at one end; a sequencing error may be responsible. The same CDR3 arises from other DNA sequences in this sample as well. The chain recombines TRBV10-3 with TRBJ1-5; D remains unclear. CDR1 ENHRY and CDR2 SYGVKD come from the germline V gene. This CDR3 is 16 amino acids long. CDR3 amino acids: CAISEQSVDSNQPQHF. For the CDR3, the DNA is TGTGCCATCAGTGAACAGTCCGTCGATAGCAATCAGCCCCAACATTTT.

The chain couples TRBV18 to TRBJ2-7, with TRBD2 identical over 8 bases. Looked up from germline, CDR1 is KGHSH and CDR2 is LQKENI. CDR3 length equals 13 residues. V lost 8 bases to trimming and J lost 2 bases; unmatched junction nucleotides: 5. The CDR3 DNA reads TGTGCCAGCCACACTAGCGGCGCCTACGAGCAGTACTTC. This sequence encodes CASHTSGAYEQYF.

The rearrangement joins TRBV19 to TRBJ2-5, with TRBD2 as a possible D gene (6 bases). V dropped 3 bases and J dropped 2 bases, with 13 bases sitting between them. The CDR3 runs to 15 residues. Germline lookup yields CDR1 LNHDA and CDR2 SQIVND (reference sequence). The CDR3 sequence is CASSMGWGVQETQYF. CDR3 nucleotides: TGTGCCAGTAGTATGGGGTGGGGGGTGCAAGAGACCCAGTACTTC.

The rearrangement uses TRBV5-4 and TRBJ2-5, with 9 bases identical to TRBD2. V dropped 2 bases and J dropped 4; count of bases not matched to a gene: 6. Germline V gives CDR1 SGHNT, CDR2 YYREEE (reference sequence). This CDR3 is 15 amino acids long. The CDR3 loop is CASSFPGLAGETQYF. CDR3 DNA: TGTGCCAGCAGCTTCCCGGGACTAGCTGGAGAGACCCAGTACTTC.

The V gene is TRBV5-4, the J gene TRBJ2-3, with D maybe TRBD1 (6 bases). The V gene's germline CDR1 is SGHNT and CDR2 YYREEE (reference sequence). Trimming pared 4 bases from V and 2 bases from J, leaving 17 bases between. The CDR3 is made up of 16 amino acids. CDR3 sequence (DNA): TGTGCCAGCAGCAGCCTCAGGGGCCCCTACACAGATACGCAGTATTTT. It yields the protein CASSSLRGPYTDTQYF.

The genes are TRBV27 and TRBJ1-1, with a possible D match to TRBD1 (5 bases). The germline V gene has CDR1 MNHEY and CDR2 SMNVEV (reference sequence). The CDR3 is 14 amino acids. Trimming stripped 5 bases from V and 0 bases from J, with 10 bases between. The CDR3 region has the DNA TGTGCCAGCAGTATAGACAGCATGAACACTGAAGCTTTCTTT. It codes for CASSIDSMNTEAFF.

The V and J genes are TRBV2 and TRBJ2-1; D gene uncertain. The CDR3 consists of 13 residues. Germline values: CDR1 SNHLY, CDR2 FYNNEI. With 4 bases removed from V and 5 bases from J, the gap between germline ends came to 9 bases. In nucleotides, the CDR3 is TGTGCCAGCAGTGGAAACAGAAACAATGAGCAGTTCTTC. Translation gives CASSGNRNNEQFF.

V gene TRBV7-8 combines with J gene TRBJ1-2, with no clear D. The CDR3 is 12 amino acids. V was clipped by 8 bases and J by 4 bases, with 11 bases between them. The germline CDR1 and CDR2 sequences are SGHVS and FQNEAQ. CDR3 sequence (DNA): TGTGCCAGCGGCGGGAGGAGCTATGGCTACACCTTC. Translation gives CASGGRSYGYTF.

This chain links TRBV7-9 with TRBJ2-1; D gene uncertain. Germline V gene sequence: CDR1 SEHNR, CDR2 FQNEAQ (reference sequence). This CDR3 region has 11 residues. V gave up 6 bases and J gave up 4 bases, with 4 bases separating them. The CDR3 region is CASRQYNEQFF. For the CDR3, the DNA is TGTGCCAGCAGACAGTACAATGAGCAGTTCTTC.

DNA for the CDR3: TGCGCCAGCAGCTCCGCTGGACATAGTCCCACAGATACGCAGTATTTT. Its translation: CASSSAGHSPTDTQYF. The chain employs TRBV5-1 and TRBJ2-3, with D perhaps TRBD1 (5 bases). V lost 3 bases to trimming and J lost 2 bases, with 16 bases between them. CDR3 size: 16 residues. Germline CDR1 is SGHRS and CDR2 is YFSETQ.

V and J are TRBV7-7 and TRBJ2-5; TRBD2 matches at 7 bases. This CDR3 has 14 residues. The V segment lost 0 bases and the J segment 5 bases; nucleotides outside the gene matches: 3. CDR1 and CDR2 from the germline V gene are SSHAT and FNYEAQ (reference sequence). As DNA, the CDR3 is TGTGCCAGCAGCTTAGCGGGGGGAGGGGAGACCCAGTACTTC. It is translated as CASSLAGGGETQYF.

The chain is built from TRBV28 and TRBJ2-7, with 7 bases that match TRBD1. The CDR3 is made up of 15 amino acids. V lost 5 bases to trimming and J lost 5 bases; unmatched junction nucleotides: 12. The germline CDR1 and CDR2 sequences are MDHEN and SYDVKM. This chain's CDR3 is CASSPLTGLGDEQYF. DNA of the CDR3: TGTGCCAGCAGTCCGTTGACAGGGCTCGGGGACGAGCAGTACTTC.

This chain links TRBV25-1 with TRBJ2-5; 15 bases align to TRBD2. Germline V gene lookup returns CDR1 MGHDK and CDR2 SYGVNS. The CDR3 totals 15 residues. V was clipped by 8 bases and J by 0 bases; unmatched bases: 1. This CDR3 is CASGTSGRYQETQYF. The CDR3 DNA reads TGTGCCAGCGGGACTAGCGGGAGGTACCAAGAGACCCAGTACTTC.

V usage is TRBV7-2 and J usage is TRBJ2-1; D is tentatively TRBD1 or TRBD2 (5 bases each). Germline CDR1 is SGHTA and CDR2 is FQGNSA. Trimming pared 0 bases from V and 8 bases from J, leaving 11 bases between. This CDR3 region has 14 residues. The CDR3 DNA follows: TGTGCCAGCAGCTTAGCGGCAGGGACCGATGAGCAGTTCTTC. Translation gives CASSLAAGTDEQFF.